This TCR beta chain was sequenced for a study of technical replicates of blood from several donors. The assay was immunoSEQ multiplex PCR, and TCRdb's table has in-frame clones only and misses some. The data hold about 50,000 clones, with about 96% observed a single time. This clone was detected once. This CDR3 has 15 residues. V lost 0 bases and J 3 bases, leaving 13 bases between the germline ends. From germline, CDR1 is SGHRS and CDR2 YFSETQ. V usage is TRBV5-1 and J usage is TRBJ2-7; D not resolved. The source is a human donor in good health. Material for sequencing was T cells isolated from PBMCs. CDR3 region: CASSLGRNQLYEQYF. The CDR3 DNA reads TGCGCCAGCAGCTTGGGCAGGAATCAGCTCTACGAGCAGTACTTC.